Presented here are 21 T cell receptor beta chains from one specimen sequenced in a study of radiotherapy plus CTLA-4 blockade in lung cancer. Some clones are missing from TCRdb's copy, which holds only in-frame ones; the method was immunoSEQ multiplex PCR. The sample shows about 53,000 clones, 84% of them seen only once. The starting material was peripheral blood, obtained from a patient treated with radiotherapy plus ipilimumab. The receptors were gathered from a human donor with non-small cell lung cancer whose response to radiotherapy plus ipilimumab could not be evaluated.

The CDR3 is CATSRVRGLDTGELFF. The CDR3 DNA reads TGTGCCACCAGCAGAGTTCGGGGTCTTGACACCGGGGAGCTGTTTTTT. The chain uses TRBV15 and TRBJ2-2, with D perhaps TRBD2 (5 bases). Trimming removed 1 base from V and 3 bases from J, with 12 bases in between. Germline CDR1 is LNHNV and CDR2 is YYDKDF (reference sequence). The CDR3 runs to 16 residues.

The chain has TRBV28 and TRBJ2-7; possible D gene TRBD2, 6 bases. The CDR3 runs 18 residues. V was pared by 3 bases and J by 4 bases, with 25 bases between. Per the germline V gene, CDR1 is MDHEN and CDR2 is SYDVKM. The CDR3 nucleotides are TGTGCCAGCAGTTTTTTGGGAGGTGCAAGGGCAGGGCTGTACGAGCAGTACTTC. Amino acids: CASSFLGGARAGLYEQYF.

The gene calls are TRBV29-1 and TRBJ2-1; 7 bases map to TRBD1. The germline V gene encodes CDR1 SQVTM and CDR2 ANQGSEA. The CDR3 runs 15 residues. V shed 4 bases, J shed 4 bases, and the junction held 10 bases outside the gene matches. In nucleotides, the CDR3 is TGCAGCGTTGTGCAACGGGACAGAGGATACAATGAGCAGTTCTTC. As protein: CSVVQRDRGYNEQFF.

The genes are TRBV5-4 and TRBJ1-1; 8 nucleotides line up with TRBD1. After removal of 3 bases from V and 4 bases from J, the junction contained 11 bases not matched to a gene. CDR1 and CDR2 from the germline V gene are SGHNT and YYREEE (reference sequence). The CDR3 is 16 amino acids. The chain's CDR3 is CASSSTGGLRSTEAFF. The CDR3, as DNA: TGTGCCAGCAGCTCCACAGGGGGGTTGAGAAGCACTGAAGCTTTCTTT.

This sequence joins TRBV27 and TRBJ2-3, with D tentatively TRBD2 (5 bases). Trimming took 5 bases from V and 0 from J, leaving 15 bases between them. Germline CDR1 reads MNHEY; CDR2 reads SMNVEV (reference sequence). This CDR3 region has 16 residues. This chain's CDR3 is CASSPRVSGSTDTQYF. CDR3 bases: TGTGCCAGCAGTCCCCGGGTTTCGGGGAGCACAGATACGCAGTATTTT.

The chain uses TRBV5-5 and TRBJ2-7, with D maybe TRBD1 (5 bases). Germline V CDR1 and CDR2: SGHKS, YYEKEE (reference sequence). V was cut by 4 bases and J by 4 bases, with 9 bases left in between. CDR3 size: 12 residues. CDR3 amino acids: CASSDDRYEQYF. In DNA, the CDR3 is TGTGCCAGCAGCGACGACAGATACGAGCAGTACTTC. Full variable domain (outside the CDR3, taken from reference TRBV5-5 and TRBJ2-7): DAGVTQSPTHLIKTRGQQVTLRCSPISGHKSVSWYQQVLGQGPQFIFQYYEKEERGRGNFPDRFSARQFPNYSSELNVNALLLGDSALYLCASSDDRYEQYFGPGTRLTVT.

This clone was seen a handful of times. The chain's CDR3 is CASSQLSTVNTEAFF. CDR3 coding DNA: TGCGCCAGCAGCCAACTATCGACAGTGAACACTGAAGCTTTCTTT. The chain joins TRBV4-1 to TRBJ1-1; possibly TRBD1 for D (5 bases). V lost 2 bases and J lost 0, with 10 bases in between. CDR1 and CDR2 (germline): MGHRA, YSYEKL. This CDR3 is built from 15 residues.

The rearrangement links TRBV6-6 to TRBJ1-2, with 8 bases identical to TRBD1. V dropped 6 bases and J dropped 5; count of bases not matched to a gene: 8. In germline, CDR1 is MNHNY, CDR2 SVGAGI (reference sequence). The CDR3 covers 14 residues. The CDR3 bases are TGTGCCAGCAGCCCAGGACAGGGAAGGTATGGCTACACCTTC. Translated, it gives CASSPGQGRYGYTF.

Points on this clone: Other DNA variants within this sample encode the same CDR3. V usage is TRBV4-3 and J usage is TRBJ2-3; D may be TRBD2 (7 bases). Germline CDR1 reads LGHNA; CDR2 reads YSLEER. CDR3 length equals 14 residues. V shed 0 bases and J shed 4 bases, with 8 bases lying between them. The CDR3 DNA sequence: TGCGCCAGCAGCCAAGAAGGGGGGGCAGATACGCAGTATTTT. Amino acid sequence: CASSQEGGADTQYF.

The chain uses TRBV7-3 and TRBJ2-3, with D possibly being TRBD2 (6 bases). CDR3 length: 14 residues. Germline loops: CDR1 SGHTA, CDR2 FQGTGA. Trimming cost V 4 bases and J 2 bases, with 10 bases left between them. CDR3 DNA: TGTGCCAGCAGCTGGGGGGATTACACAGATACGCAGTATTTT. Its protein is CASSWGDYTDTQYF.

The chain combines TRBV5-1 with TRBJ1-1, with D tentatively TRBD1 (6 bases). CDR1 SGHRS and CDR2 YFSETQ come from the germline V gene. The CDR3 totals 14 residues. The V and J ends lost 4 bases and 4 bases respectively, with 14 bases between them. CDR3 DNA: TGCGCCAGCAGCGTACAGACAGGAAGCACTGAAGCTTTCTTT. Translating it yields CASSVQTGSTEAFF.

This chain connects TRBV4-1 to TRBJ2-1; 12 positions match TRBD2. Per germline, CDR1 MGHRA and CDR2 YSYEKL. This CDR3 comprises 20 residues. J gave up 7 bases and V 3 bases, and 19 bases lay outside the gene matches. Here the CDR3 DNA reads TGCGCCAGCAGCCAGGGCGGACTAGCGGGGAACCTCTTACCTTGGAATGAGCAGTTCTTC. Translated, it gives CASSQGGLAGNLLPWNEQFF.

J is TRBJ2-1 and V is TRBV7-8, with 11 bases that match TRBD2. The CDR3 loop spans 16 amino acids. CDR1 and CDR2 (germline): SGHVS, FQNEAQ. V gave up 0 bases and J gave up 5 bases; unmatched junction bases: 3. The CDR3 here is CASSLAPTSGNNEQFF. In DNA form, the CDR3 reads TGTGCCAGCAGCTTAGCCCCGACTAGCGGGAACAATGAGCAGTTCTTC.

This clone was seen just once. The CDR3 reads CAWSLTRTVYGYTF. The CDR3 nucleotides are TGTGCCTGGAGCCTTACCCGGACAGTTTATGGCTACACCTTC. The chain links TRBV30 to TRBJ1-2; TRBD1 is a possible D gene (6 bases). The CDR3 runs 14 residues. Germline CDR1 GTSNPN, CDR2 SVGIG (reference sequence). With 3 bases removed from V and 5 bases from J, the gap between germline ends came to 16 bases.

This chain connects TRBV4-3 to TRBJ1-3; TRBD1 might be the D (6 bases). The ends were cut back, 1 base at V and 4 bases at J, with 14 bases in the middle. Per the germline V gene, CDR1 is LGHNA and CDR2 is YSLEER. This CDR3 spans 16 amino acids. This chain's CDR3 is CASSQVPGQPGNTIYF. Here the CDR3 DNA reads TGCGCCAGCAGCCAAGTCCCCGGACAGCCCGGAAACACCATATATTTT.

The CDR3 DNA is TGTGCCAGCAGTACAGCGGGGGGTTCCTACGAGCAGTACTTC. Translating gives CASSTAGGSYEQYF. The rearrangement links TRBV6-5 to TRBJ2-7; 9 bases are a match to TRBD2. The CDR3 consists of 14 residues. Trimming at V came to 5 bases and at J to 1 base, leaving 3 bases not matched to a gene. CDR1 is MNHEY and CDR2 is SVGAGI in the germline V gene.

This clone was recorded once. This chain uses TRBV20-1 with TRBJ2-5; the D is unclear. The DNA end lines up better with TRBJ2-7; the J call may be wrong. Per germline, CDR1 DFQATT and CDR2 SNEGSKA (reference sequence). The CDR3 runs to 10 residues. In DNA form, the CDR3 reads TGCAGCGCCACCCACTACGAGCAGTACTTC. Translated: CSATHYEQYF.

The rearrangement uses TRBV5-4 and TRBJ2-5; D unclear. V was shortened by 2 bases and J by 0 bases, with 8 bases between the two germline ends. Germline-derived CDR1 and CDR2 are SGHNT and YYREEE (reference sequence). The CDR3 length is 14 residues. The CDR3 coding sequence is TGTGCCAGCAGCTTTAAGCGAAACCAAGAGACCCAGTACTTC. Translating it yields CASSFKRNQETQYF.

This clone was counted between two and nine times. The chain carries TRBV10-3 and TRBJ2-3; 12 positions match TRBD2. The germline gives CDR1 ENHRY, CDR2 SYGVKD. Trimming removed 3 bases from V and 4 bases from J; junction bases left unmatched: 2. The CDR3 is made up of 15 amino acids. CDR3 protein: CAISETSGRSDTQYF. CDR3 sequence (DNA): TGTGCCATCAGTGAAACTAGCGGGAGGTCAGATACGCAGTATTTT.

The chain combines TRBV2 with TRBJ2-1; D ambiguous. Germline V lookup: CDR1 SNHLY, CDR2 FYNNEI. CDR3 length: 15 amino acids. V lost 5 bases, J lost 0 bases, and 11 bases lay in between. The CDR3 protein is CASSLQLSSYNEQFF. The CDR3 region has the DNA TGTGCCAGCAGTCTTCAGTTAAGCTCCTACAATGAGCAGTTCTTC.

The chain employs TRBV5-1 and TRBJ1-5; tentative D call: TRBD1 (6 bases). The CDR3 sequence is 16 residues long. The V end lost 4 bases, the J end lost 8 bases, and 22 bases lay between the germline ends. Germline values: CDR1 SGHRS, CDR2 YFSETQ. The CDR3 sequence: CASSPLGTPNREPQHF. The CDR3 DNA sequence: TGCGCCAGCAGCCCGTTAGGGACACCTAACAGGGAGCCCCAGCATTTT.